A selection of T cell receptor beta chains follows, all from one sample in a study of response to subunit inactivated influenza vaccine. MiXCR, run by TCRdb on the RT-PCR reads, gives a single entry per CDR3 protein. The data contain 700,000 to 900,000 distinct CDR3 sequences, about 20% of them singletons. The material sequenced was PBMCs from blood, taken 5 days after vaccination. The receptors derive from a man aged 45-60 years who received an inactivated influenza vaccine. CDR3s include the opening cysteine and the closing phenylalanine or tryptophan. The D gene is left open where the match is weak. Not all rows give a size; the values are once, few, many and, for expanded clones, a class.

TGTGCCAGCAGCGTCAAGGGGGCGGTAGCCAAAAACATTCAGTACTTC | CASSVKGAVAKNIQYF | TRBJ2-4 | TRBV12-3/TRBV12-4 | few | TRBD1
TGCGCCAGCAGCTCCATCCGCCTGAGCTCCTACGAGCAGTACTTC | CASSSIRLSSYEQYF | TRBJ2-7 | TRBV5-1 | - | -
TGTGCCATCAGTGAGGACAACCTCGAGCAGTACTTC | CAISEDNLEQYF | TRBJ2-7 | TRBV10-3 | - | -
TGTGCCAGTCTCCCCCCTGCGGGAGGTAAACACAATGAGCAGTTCTTC | CASLPPAGGKHNEQFF | TRBJ2-1 | TRBV6-1 | once | TRBD2
TGTGCCAGCAGCTCGCGACCGGACAGGGGCTATGAGCAGTACTTC | CASSSRPDRGYEQYF | TRBJ2-7 | TRBV7-2 | - | TRBD1
TGTGCCAGCAGAGCGGGAGGGCATCTCGAGACCCAGTACTTC | CASRAGGHLETQYF | TRBJ2-5 | TRBV11-2 | - | TRBD2
TGCAGTGCCGAGACCGGGACTAGGATACCGGAGACCCAGTACTTC | CSAETGTRIPETQYF | TRBJ2-5 | TRBV20-1 | few | TRBD2
TGTGCCAGCACCTGGGGGGGGCTCGGTCCTGGGGCCAACGTCCTGACTTTC | CASTWGGLGPGANVLTF | TRBJ2-6 | TRBV12-3/TRBV12-4 | few | -
TGCAGTGCTAGAGTCGGAGCGGGACGAAACACCATATATTTT | CSARVGAGRNTIYF | TRBJ1-3 | TRBV20-1 | - | -
TGTGCCAGCAGCTTGGACCTTACCCCCTACGAGCAGTACTTC | CASSLDLTPYEQYF | TRBJ2-7 | TRBV5-4 | few | -
TGCAGTGCTACCCGGGACGCCTCCTCCTATGGCTACACCTTC | CSATRDASSYGYTF | TRBJ1-2 | TRBV20-1 | - | -